A selection of T cell receptor beta chains follows, all from one sample in a study of T cells in Graves' hyperthyroidism and ophthalmopathy. TCRdb re-analysed the multiplex PCR reads in MiXCR, keeping a single row per CDR3 protein. The table includes about 610,000 distinct CDR3 sequences, roughly 46% detected once. Specimen: peripheral blood or thyroid tissue (not recorded which). All receptors come from a woman aged 18-35 years with Graves' hyperthyroidism. CDR3s leave out the opening cysteine and the closing phenylalanine or tryptophan. A D gene is named only where the DNA matches it firmly.

CDR3 protein	D gene	V gene	J gene
ASTTTSGETQY	TRBD2	TRBV12-3/TRBV12-4	TRBJ2-5
ASSLSGQGFETQY	TRBD1	TRBV12-3/TRBV12-4	TRBJ2-5
SARSGEAF	-	TRBV20-1	TRBJ1-1
ASSSPEGPLLH	-	TRBV7-2	TRBJ1-6
ASSRTVTSGELF	-	TRBV7-2	TRBJ2-2
ASSNRDSLYSNQPQH	TRBD1	TRBV19	TRBJ1-5
ASSELTSGKVPRYEQY	TRBD2	TRBV6-5	TRBJ2-7
ASSPRTSGRGNYNEQF	TRBD2	TRBV7-3	-
ASSLGTGPVWEQY	-	TRBV7-8	TRBJ2-7
ASRLGPTQF	-	TRBV11-2	-
ASSPTQGGGTEAF	TRBD1	TRBV2	TRBJ1-1
AISELGGIFNQPQH	-	TRBV10-3	TRBJ1-5
ASSFEDDEQY	-	TRBV5-1	TRBJ2-7
SARVGASGRTNYGYT	-	TRBV20-1	TRBJ1-2
ATSDSTGSDTQY	-	TRBV24-1	TRBJ2-3
ASGERQGADEQF	TRBD1	TRBV25-1	TRBJ2-1
ASHGGRSYGYT	-	TRBV25-1	TRBJ1-2
ASSDRNTGELY	-	TRBV6-4	TRBJ2-7
ASSEARRGETQY	-	TRBV2	TRBJ2-5